A single sample is the source of the 30 T cell receptor beta chains below, sequenced in a study of T-cell memory formation after mild COVID-19. In TCRdb, the 5' RACE reads were re-called with MiXCR into one record per CDR3 protein. In the table there are some 57,000 distinct CDR3 sequences, over 9% of which are singletons. Sequenced material: PBMCs or a T cell subset sorted from them (not recorded which). These receptors were collected from a man between 18 and 29 years old who had mild COVID-19 (a few samples of this study predate the infection). Cell type and time point are not known.

A few counts support this clonotype. The chain carries TRBV7-9 and TRBJ2-1, with 9 bases matching TRBD2. V was pared by 5 bases and J by 4 bases, with 12 bases of the junction left unmatched. The CDR3 length is 17 residues. Per germline, CDR1 SEHNR and CDR2 FQNEAQ (reference sequence). In DNA, the CDR3 is TGTGCCAGCAGCGCACCCCCTCGACTAGCGGTTTACAATGAGCAGTTCTTC. Protein: CASSAPPRLAVYNEQFF.

This clonotype has more than one count but fewer than ten. V and J are TRBV19 and TRBJ1-1, with D perhaps matching TRBD1 (5 bases). The CDR3 is 13 residues long. Germline CDR1 is LNHDA and CDR2 is SQIVND (reference sequence). Trimming cost V 7 bases and J 2 bases, with 11 bases left between them. As DNA, the CDR3 is TGTGCCAGTACGGACACCATTAACACTGAAGCTTTCTTT. As protein: CASTDTINTEAFF.

V gene TRBV20-1 combines with J gene TRBJ2-5; 8 bases are shared with TRBD1. CDR3 length: 17 residues. The V gene end was trimmed by 0 bases and the J gene end by 2 bases; junction bases not matched to a gene: 11. The V gene's germline CDR1 is DFQATT and CDR2 SNEGSKA (reference sequence). CDR3 in amino acids: CSARDPPGGAGQETQYF. In DNA form, the CDR3 reads TGCAGTGCTAGAGATCCCCCAGGGGGCGCAGGGCAAGAGACCCAGTACTTC.

This clonotype was seen only once. V usage is TRBV7-9 and J usage is TRBJ1-2; no clear D gene. V was clipped by 2 bases and J by 4 bases, with 11 bases between them. The CDR3 length is 14 residues. Germline V gives CDR1 SEHNR, CDR2 FQNEAQ (reference sequence). CDR3 sequence reads: CASSLYGSSYGYTF. The CDR3 DNA sequence: TGTGCCAGCAGCTTATACGGCAGTAGCTATGGCTACACCTTC. Based on the CDR3 plus reference TRBV7-9 and TRBJ1-2, the full variable domain is DTGVSQNPRHKITKRGQNVTFRCDPISEHNRLYWYRQTLGQGPEFLTYFQNEAQLEKSRLLSDRFSAERPKGSFSTLEIQRTEQGDSAMYLCASSLYGSSYGYTFGSGTRLTVV.

The sample holds many counts of this clonotype. V and J are TRBV7-2 and TRBJ2-3; perhaps TRBD2 as D (5 bases). Per germline, CDR1 SGHTA and CDR2 FQGNSA. This CDR3 comprises 13 residues. V was cut by 5 bases and J by 6 bases, with 12 bases left in between. The CDR3: CASSRGERDTQYF. The CDR3, as DNA: TGTGCCAGCAGCCGGGGAGAAAGGGATACGCAGTATTTT.

The chain links TRBV9 to TRBJ2-4, with TRBD2 matching over 11 bases. V lost 2 bases to trimming and J lost 0 bases; unmatched junction nucleotides: 16. This CDR3 comprises 21 residues. CDR1 is SGDLS, CDR2 YYNGEE, per germline. The DNA of the CDR3 is TGTGCCAGCAGCGTCCAGGACCTGGGTAGCGGGGGGGTGTTAGCCAAAAACATTCAGTACTTC. Protein product: CASSVQDLGSGGVLAKNIQYF.

This clonotype was counted between two and nine times. V and J are TRBV19 and TRBJ1-6; D not resolved. With 3 bases removed from V and 7 bases from J, the gap between germline ends came to 4 bases. The CDR3 consists of 12 residues. The V gene's germline CDR1 is LNHDA and CDR2 SQIVND (reference sequence). The CDR3 here is CASSMENSPLHF. The CDR3 DNA is TGTGCCAGTAGTATGGAGAATTCACCCCTCCACTTT.

The rearrangement uses TRBV20-1 and TRBJ2-3, with D maybe TRBD1 (6 bases). This CDR3 is built from 15 residues. Trimming took off 5 bases at V and 5 bases at J, with 20 bases between the two ends. Looked up from germline, CDR1 is DFQATT and CDR2 is SNEGSKA (reference sequence). CDR3 amino acids: CSASGTLSSGDTQYF. The CDR3 bases are TGCAGTGCTTCCGGGACACTATCCTCTGGAGATACGCAGTATTTT.

This clonotype was recorded a few times. The V gene is TRBV7-3, the J gene TRBJ2-2; 12 bases map to TRBD2. V was pared by 6 bases and J by 6 bases, with 5 bases of the junction left unmatched. In germline, CDR1 is SGHTA, CDR2 FQGTGA. This CDR3 is built from 15 residues. The DNA for the CDR3 is TGTGCCAGCAGTCCCCTAGCGGGGGGGGCCGGGGAGCTGTTTTTT. Protein product: CASSPLAGGAGELFF.

J is TRBJ2-5 and V is TRBV20-1, with D tentatively TRBD2 (6 bases). Trimming removed 6 bases at V and 7 bases at J, with 18 bases between. The CDR3 has 13 residues. Per germline, CDR1 DFQATT and CDR2 SNEGSKA (reference sequence). The CDR3 DNA follows: TGCAGTGCACGAACGGGGGATCTTGGGACCCAGTACTTC. Amino acid sequence: CSARTGDLGTQYF.

This clonotype was recorded many times. V and J are TRBV7-6 and TRBJ2-7, with 9 positions matching TRBD1. The CDR3 length is 15 residues. V dropped 3 bases and J dropped 3; count of bases not matched to a gene: 6. CDR1 and CDR2 from the germline V gene are SGHVS and FNYEAQ. The chain's CDR3 is CASSLDRDRVYEQYF. The CDR3 DNA reads TGTGCCAGCAGCTTGGACCGGGACAGGGTCTACGAGCAGTACTTC.

This chain connects TRBV12-3 or TRBV12-4 to TRBJ2-4, with D perhaps matching TRBD2 (6 bases). V dropped 5 bases and J dropped 0 bases, with 29 bases sitting between them. This CDR3 has 21 amino acids. Here the CDR3 reads CASSPTALRRGLLLAKNIQYF. For the CDR3, the DNA is TGTGCCAGCAGTCCAACCGCCTTGCGGCGGGGTTTATTACTAGCCAAAAACATTCAGTACTTC.

The chain links TRBV7-2 to TRBJ2-5; 10 bases agree with TRBD2. V trimming: 5 bases; J trimming: 4 bases; junction bases outside the gene matches: 22. The germline V gene has CDR1 SGHTA and CDR2 FQGNSA. CDR3 length: 20 amino acids. CDR3 in amino acids: CASSPEGSSRLAGEGETQYF. The DNA for the CDR3 is TGTGCCAGCAGCCCAGAGGGATCTAGTCGGCTAGCGGGGGAGGGAGAGACCCAGTACTTC.

This clonotype was detected a few times. The gene calls are TRBV20-1 and TRBJ2-6; D remains ambiguous. Germline V gives CDR1 DFQATT, CDR2 SNEGSKA (reference sequence). V gave up 3 bases and J gave up 4 bases, with 13 bases separating them. The CDR3 has 15 amino acids. As DNA, the CDR3 is TGCAGTGCTAGGAATTTCCGTTCCGGGGCCAACGTCCTGACTTTC. Translated: CSARNFRSGANVLTF.

This clonotype showed up just a few times. The rearrangement joins TRBV2 to TRBJ2-1; TRBD2 is a possible D gene (5 bases). There are 13 residues in the CDR3. V was cut by 7 bases and J by 3 bases, with 10 bases left in between. CDR1 is SNHLY, CDR2 FYNNEI, per germline. The CDR3 spells CASIPSSYNEQFF. The CDR3 DNA reads as TGTGCCAGCATCCCTAGCAGCTACAATGAGCAGTTCTTC.

In this sample, this clonotype turned up a few times. The genes are TRBV2 and TRBJ2-1; tentatively, D is TRBD1 (5 bases). There are 15 residues in the CDR3. V was shortened by 1 base and J by 4 bases, with 11 bases between the two germline ends. Germline-derived CDR1 and CDR2 are SNHLY and FYNNEI. CDR3 sequence: CASSEVGAAYNEQFF. For the CDR3, the DNA is TGTGCCAGCAGTGAAGTTGGGGCAGCTTACAATGAGCAGTTCTTC.

Ten or more counts support this clonotype. The CDR3: CASSLGLAGGIDTQYF. CDR3 nucleotide sequence: TGTGCCAGCAGCCTGGGACTAGCGGGGGGGATAGATACGCAGTATTTT. J is TRBJ2-3 and V is TRBV7-2, with 16 bases fitting TRBD2. The V and J ends lost 5 bases and 5 bases, in that order; junction bases with no gene match: 4. The germline CDR1 and CDR2 sequences are SGHTA and FQGNSA. This CDR3 has 16 amino acids.

This clonotype was seen ten or more times. The CDR3 DNA is TGTGCCATCAGCCCAGGCGCGGCTGATACGCAGTATTTT. It specifies CAISPGAADTQYF. This rearrangement joins TRBV10-3 to TRBJ2-3, with unresolved D. V lost 6 bases to trimming and J lost 6 bases, with 13 bases between them. The CDR3 sequence is 13 residues long. CDR1 is ENHRY and CDR2 is SYGVKD in the germline V gene.

The genes are TRBV7-9 and TRBJ1-3; D is uncertain. The germline gives CDR1 SEHNR, CDR2 FQNEAQ (reference sequence). The CDR3 is 15 residues long. Trimming removed 0 bases at V and 8 bases at J, with 14 bases between. This CDR3 reads CASSLAQTERDTIYF. The CDR3 DNA follows: TGTGCCAGCAGCTTAGCCCAGACGGAGCGGGACACCATATATTTT. The full variable domain, completed using reference TRBV7-9 and TRBJ1-3, is DTGVSQNPRHKITKRGQNVTFRCDPISEHNRLYWYRQTLGQGPEFLTYFQNEAQLEKSRLLSDRFSAERPKGSFSTLEIQRTEQGDSAMYLCASSLAQTERDTIYFGEGSWLTVV.

This sequence joins TRBV7-2 and TRBJ2-7; a weak D match, TRBD2 (6 bases). CDR3 length: 12 residues. V was cut by 5 bases and J by 7 bases, with 12 bases left in between. CDR1 and CDR2 from the germline V gene are SGHTA and FQGNSA. CDR3 amino acids: CASSTHGREQYF. The CDR3 DNA reads TGTGCCAGCAGCACCCACGGGAGAGAGCAGTACTTC.

This clonotype was counted a few times. The genes are TRBV6-6 and TRBJ1-6; 11 bases match TRBD1. There are 13 residues in the CDR3. CDR1 and CDR2 (germline): MNHNY, SVGAGI (reference sequence). Germline trimming cut 10 bases from V and 7 bases from J; bases unmatched to any gene: 3. CDR3 loop: CATGQGANSPLHF. CDR3 DNA sequence: TGTGCCACTGGACAGGGGGCGAATTCACCCCTCCACTTT.

This clonotype was detected many times. The V call is TRBV18, the J call TRBJ2-3; D may be TRBD1 (6 bases). From germline, CDR1 is KGHSH and CDR2 LQKENI. This CDR3 is 15 amino acids long. Trimming left V 5 bases short and J 5 bases short, with 17 bases between. CDR3 amino acids: CASSTTGSTRDTQYF. In DNA form, the CDR3 reads TGTGCCAGCTCAACAACAGGGTCAACCCGAGATACGCAGTATTTT. The full variable domain, completed using reference TRBV18 and TRBJ2-3, is NAGVMQNPRHLVRRRGQEARLRCSPMKGHSHVYWYRQLPEEGLKFMVYLQKENIIDESGMPKERFSAEFPKEGPSILRIQQVVRGDSAAYFCASSTTGSTRDTQYFGPGTRLTVL.

This clonotype was counted a few times. V gene TRBV28 combines with J gene TRBJ2-4; no definite D call. The V end lost 10 bases, the J end lost 0 bases, and 7 bases lay between the germline ends. CDR1 is MDHEN, CDR2 SYDVKM, per germline. The CDR3 loop spans 12 amino acids. The CDR3 DNA sequence: TGTGCCACCAGCTTAGCCAAAAACATTCAGTACTTC. Protein product: CATSLAKNIQYF.

A few counts support this clonotype. The rearrangement uses TRBV19 and TRBJ1-1; D call uncertain. Germline CDR1 and CDR2: LNHDA and SQIVND (reference sequence). V was cut by 5 bases and J by 1 base, with 11 bases left in between. The CDR3 spans 14 residues. The CDR3 nucleotides are TGTGCCAGTAGTCAACCAGTCTCGAACACTGAAGCTTTCTTT. Protein: CASSQPVSNTEAFF.

The sample holds many counts of this clonotype. The chain couples TRBV9 to TRBJ2-1; 7 nucleotides line up with TRBD2. This CDR3 region has 12 residues. Germline lookup yields CDR1 SGDLS and CDR2 YYNGEE. The V and J ends lost 3 bases and 6 bases, in that order; junction bases with no gene match: 0. CDR3 DNA sequence: TGTGCCAGCAGCGCGGGGGGCAATGAGCAGTTCTTC. It is translated as CASSAGGNEQFF.

This clonotype has a handful of counts. The chain recombines TRBV19 with TRBJ1-5; 10 bases are a match to TRBD1. Per germline, CDR1 LNHDA and CDR2 SQIVND (reference sequence). The CDR3 runs to 18 residues. After removal of 3 bases from V and 2 bases from J, the junction contained 10 bases not matched to a gene. The chain's CDR3 is CASSMPGTGVLGNQPQHF. In DNA form, the CDR3 reads TGTGCCAGTAGTATGCCCGGGACAGGGGTGTTGGGCAATCAGCCCCAGCATTTT.

This clonotype was seen a few times. The chain combines TRBV9 with TRBJ2-5; D uncertain. The germline V gene encodes CDR1 SGDLS and CDR2 YYNGEE. This CDR3 has 15 residues. Deletions cut 0 bases from V and 5 bases from J, with 14 bases between. CDR3 nucleotides: TGTGCCAGCAGCGTAGGAATCCGTACGGGTGAGACCCAGTACTTC. This sequence encodes CASSVGIRTGETQYF.

In this sample, this clonotype turned up a few times. The chain links TRBV12-3 or TRBV12-4 to TRBJ2-3; no clear D gene. Trimming took 2 bases from V and 6 from J, leaving 12 bases between them. The length of the CDR3 is 14 residues. CDR3 protein: CASSLRSHEDTQYF. CDR3 DNA: TGTGCCAGCAGTTTAAGGTCACACGAGGATACGCAGTATTTT.

This clonotype showed up just a few times. The chain is built from TRBV20-1 and TRBJ2-3; D not resolved. In germline, CDR1 is DFQATT, CDR2 SNEGSKA (reference sequence). This CDR3 contains 13 residues. V lost 0 bases, J lost 2 bases, and 6 bases lay in between. DNA for the CDR3: TGCAGTGCTAGAGATGAGAACACAGATACGCAGTATTTT. Protein sequence: CSARDENTDTQYF.

Only a few counts were recorded for this clonotype. The chain combines TRBV4-3 with TRBJ1-2, with 10 bases that match TRBD1. This CDR3 spans 15 amino acids. V lost 6 bases, J lost 5 bases, and 9 bases stayed unmatched. Germline loops: CDR1 LGHNA, CDR2 YSLEER. The CDR3 bases are TGCGCCAGCAGACGCGAGCCGGGACAGGGGTATGGCTACACCTTC. This codes for CASRREPGQGYGYTF.